This TCR beta chain was recorded in a study of blood T cell repertoires in COVID-19. Trimming stripped 4 bases from V and 3 bases from J, with 3 bases between. CDR1 and CDR2 (germline): KGHSH, LQKENI. The CDR3 runs 11 residues. In the original processing: Amplification of reference gene primers was used by the study to estimate nucleated cell counts. Clones were read by immunoSEQ multiplex PCR, and TCRdb kept only the in-frame ones, dropping some. V, J and clone size are taken as reported in that table, and D and trimming were inferred from the DNA itself. Of fewer than 300,000 clones listed, roughly nine tenths are singletons. Patients at the Seattle site were enrolled during active infection and followed longitudinally.

The sample comprised peripheral blood. The chain has TRBV18 and TRBJ1-1; unclear D gene. This TCR came from a woman aged 25-40 years with COVID-19, enrolled during active disease. The CDR3 DNA reads as TGTGCCAGCTCACGAGACACTGAAGCTTTCTTT. It encodes CASSRDTEAFF.